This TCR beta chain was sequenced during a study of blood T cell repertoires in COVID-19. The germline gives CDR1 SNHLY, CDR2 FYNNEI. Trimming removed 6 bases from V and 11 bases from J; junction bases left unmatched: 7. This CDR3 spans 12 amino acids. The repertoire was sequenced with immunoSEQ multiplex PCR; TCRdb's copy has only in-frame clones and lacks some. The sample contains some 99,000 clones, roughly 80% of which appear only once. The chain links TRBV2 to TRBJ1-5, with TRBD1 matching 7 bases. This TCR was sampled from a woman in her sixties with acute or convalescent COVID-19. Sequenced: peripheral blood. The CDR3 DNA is TGTGCCAGCAGCACCTCAGGGGGAACCCAGCATTTT. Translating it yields CASSTSGGTQHF.